The clone carrying this T cell receptor beta chain occurred many times. Its target is unknown. The sample comes from a study of CD8+CD57+ T cells in acquired aplastic anemia. Study-wide background: Each DNA sample taken from sorted CD4+ and CD8+ cells came to approximately 3 ug on average. Broader study findings: The study found no significant CD8+ Simpson's diversity difference between patients and controls.

This CDR3 spans 13 amino acids. In germline, CDR1 is SNHLY, CDR2 FYNNEI. Trimming took 4 bases from V and 12 from J, leaving 16 bases between them. Profiling of TCR beta VDJ combinations and CDR3 sequences used genomic DNA as template. MiXCR was run by TCRdb on the reads, yielding one entry per CDR3 protein. The sample has approximately 180,000 distinct CDR3 sequences, 48% seen once; the top ten hold roughly 1.8%. An expansion of CD8+CD57+ cells by flow cytometry had been shown in patients chosen for sequencing. The sequenced sample was sorted CD4+, CD8+, or CD8+CD57+ T cells (not recorded which) from PBMCs. The sequence came from a human donor with aplastic anemia. The rearrangement links TRBV2 to TRBJ2-1; a weak D match, TRBD1 (6 bases). The DNA of the CDR3 is TGTGCCAGCAGTGGCTTCGAACAGGGACGGCAGTTCTTC. Translated, it gives CASSGFEQGRQFF.